This T cell receptor beta chain was captured in a study of CD8+ T cells in alopecia areata. Whole-study findings and limits: Clonality in the scalp and expanded CD8+ clones ranked among the top 100 were significantly decreased by tofacitinib. One nonresponder makes the tie between baseline CD8+ expansion and response uncertain.

Treatment here: oral pan-JAK inhibitor, 5-10 mg twice daily. Peripheral blood and lesional scalp punch biopsies were taken from alopecia areata patients. cDNA prepared by RNA extraction and subsequent reverse transcription served as the template for sequencing. Measured with immunoSEQ multiplex PCR; TCRdb has only the in-frame clones, and not every one. This table holds approximately 210,000 clones, approximately 56% found once. The germline gives CDR1 MDHEN, CDR2 SYDVKM. V was clipped by 4 bases and J by 1 base; unmatched bases: 6. The CDR3 is 16 amino acids. Worth noting for this clone: The antigen remains unidentified.

The rearrangement joins TRBV28 to TRBJ2-3, with 9 bases identical to TRBD2. Specimen: CD4+ T cells sorted from blood, collected at week 4, from a patient treated with tofacitinib. This TCR was sampled from a human donor with alopecia areata. The CDR3 is CASSSSASGGTDTQYF. For the CDR3, the DNA is TGTGCCAGCAGTTCGTCGGCTAGCGGGGGCACAGATACGCAGTATTTT.